The next 28 T cell receptor beta chains were all read from a single sample in a study of OX40 agonist ivuxolimab in advanced cancers. The data were produced by immunoSEQ multiplex PCR, yet TCRdb's version contains in-frame clones alone and is incomplete. The sample includes about 36,000 clones, about 81% seen only once; the top ten take over 20%. Sequencing was performed on CD4+ or CD8+ T cells sorted from blood, taken in a trial of the OX40 agonist ivuxolimab. Source of these receptors: an adult with an advanced solid tumor such as melanoma, head and neck, liver or kidney cancer.

The chain couples TRBV5-1 to TRBJ1-2; no clear D gene. The germline V gene encodes CDR1 SGHRS and CDR2 YFSETQ. This CDR3 has 13 amino acids. Trimming removed 4 bases from V and 7 bases from J, with 14 bases in between. Written as DNA, the CDR3 is TGCGCCAGCAGCCGGGGATCCCGAGGTGGCTACACCTTC. Amino acids: CASSRGSRGGYTF.

This chain joins TRBV19 and TRBJ2-6; D is unresolved. Germline V gives CDR1 LNHDA, CDR2 SQIVND (reference sequence). This CDR3 region has 18 residues. The ends were cut back, 4 bases at V and 0 bases at J, with 16 bases in the middle. The CDR3 region is CASSSRRHRSSGANVLTF. DNA for the CDR3: TGTGCCAGTAGTAGCCGCCGTCATAGGAGCTCTGGGGCCAACGTCCTGACTTTC.

The CDR3 protein is CASSPRRLAGEPQYF. The CDR3 coding sequence is TGTGCCAGCAGCCCCCGGAGACTAGCGGGAGAACCGCAGTACTTC. The chain combines TRBV11-2 with TRBJ2-7; 12 nucleotides match TRBD2. The CDR3 loop spans 15 amino acids. From germline, CDR1 is SGHAT and CDR2 FQNNGV. J was trimmed by 9 bases and V by 5 bases; bases with no gene match: 11.

The chain links TRBV6-6 to TRBJ1-1, with a tentative D call TRBD1 (5 bases). This CDR3 spans 13 amino acids. The germline gives CDR1 MNHNY, CDR2 SVGAGI (reference sequence). V was trimmed by 6 bases and J by 4 bases, leaving 12 bases between them. CDR3 protein: CASSPDRSTEAFF. In DNA form, the CDR3 reads TGTGCCAGCAGCCCTGACAGATCCACTGAAGCTTTCTTT.

This clone has a single count. The chain combines TRBV30 with TRBJ2-5, with D maybe TRBD1 (5 bases). Trimming shortened V by 7 bases and J by 4 bases, and 13 bases separated the two germline ends. This CDR3 has 12 residues. CDR1 is GTSNPN, CDR2 SVGIG, per germline (reference sequence). The CDR3 here is CAFSKGSETQYF. The DNA for the CDR3 is TGTGCCTTCTCTAAGGGGTCAGAGACCCAGTACTTC.

The rearrangement uses TRBV4-1 and TRBJ1-2, with a weak D call TRBD1 (5 bases). There are 19 residues in the CDR3. In germline, CDR1 is MGHRA, CDR2 YSYEKL. Trimming cost V 0 bases and J 0 bases, with 20 bases left between them. CDR3 loop: CASSQEGEGRGGTNYGYTF. The DNA for the CDR3 is TGCGCCAGCAGCCAAGAAGGGGAGGGGAGGGGAGGGACTAACTATGGCTACACCTTC.

This rearrangement joins TRBV28 to TRBJ2-2; 10 bases are a match to TRBD2. CDR3 length equals 16 residues. Germline lookup yields CDR1 MDHEN and CDR2 SYDVKM. With V trimmed by 4 bases and J by 2 bases, 4 bases remained unmatched. CDR3 sequence (DNA): TGTGCCAGCAGTTCCCCTAGCGGGAGTAACACCGGGGAGCTGTTTTTT. Protein product: CASSSPSGSNTGELFF.

This clone is classed as medium-sized. CDR3 region: CASSRYTF. The DNA for the CDR3 is TGTGCCAGCAGCCGCTACACCTTC. The V and J genes are TRBV6-4 and TRBJ1-2; D gene uncertain. The CDR3 loop spans 8 amino acids. V was shortened by 6 bases and J by 9 bases, with 2 bases between the two germline ends. The V gene's germline CDR1 is MRHNA and CDR2 SNTAGT.

This chain connects TRBV10-2 to TRBJ2-1; TRBD2 matches 7 bases. From germline, CDR1 is WSHSY and CDR2 SAAADI. Trimming cost V 1 base and J 8 bases; bases outside gene matches: 11. This CDR3 is built from 16 residues. The CDR3: CASSEYSGPKRDEQFF. As DNA, the CDR3 is TGCGCCAGCAGTGAGTATAGCGGGCCCAAGAGGGATGAGCAGTTCTTC.

V and J are TRBV19 and TRBJ1-5; D remains ambiguous. Trimming stripped 6 bases from V and 3 bases from J, with 18 bases between. This CDR3 is 16 amino acids long. CDR1 LNHDA and CDR2 SQIVND come from the germline V gene (reference sequence). Here the CDR3 DNA reads TGTGCCAGTAGCCCGCCGCTCGGCTACCTCAATCAGCCCCAGCATTTT. Its translation is CASSPPLGYLNQPQHF.

The V gene is TRBV28, the J gene TRBJ2-4; D might be TRBD1 or TRBD2, each matching 5 bases. This CDR3 has 17 amino acids. Trimming took off 8 bases at V and 0 bases at J, with 20 bases between the two ends. Per the germline V gene, CDR1 is MDHEN and CDR2 is SYDVKM. The CDR3 sequence is CASRDAGGSLAKNIQYF. The CDR3 nucleotides are TGTGCCAGCCGGGACGCTGGGGGTTCCTTAGCCAAAAACATTCAGTACTTC.

V usage is TRBV7-9 and J usage is TRBJ2-7, with 7 positions matching TRBD1. J gave up 3 bases and V 1 base, and 6 bases lay outside the gene matches. The germline gives CDR1 SEHNR, CDR2 FQNEAQ (reference sequence). The CDR3 consists of 15 residues. CDR3 sequence: CASSLEGAVGYEQYF. The CDR3 nucleotides are TGTGCCAGCAGCTTAGAGGGGGCTGTGGGCTACGAGCAGTACTTC.

V is TRBV28 and J is TRBJ2-7; a possible D gene is TRBD1 (5 bases). Germline V gene data show CDR1 as MDHEN and CDR2 as SYDVKM. The V end lost 5 bases, the J end lost 3 bases, and 20 bases lay between the germline ends. The CDR3 is 16 amino acids. This CDR3 reads CASSPAKGFHRYEQYF. CDR3 coding DNA: TGTGCCAGCAGTCCCGCCAAGGGGTTTCATCGCTACGAGCAGTACTTC.

V and J are TRBV18 and TRBJ1-1, with D perhaps matching TRBD1 (5 bases). CDR3 length: 13 amino acids. CDR1 and CDR2 (germline): KGHSH, LQKENI. Trimming stripped 5 bases from V and 2 bases from J, with 9 bases between. CDR3 region: CASSRQTNTEAFF. In DNA form, the CDR3 reads TGTGCCAGCTCAAGACAGACCAACACTGAAGCTTTCTTT.

This rearrangement joins TRBV7-2 to TRBJ1-4, with D perhaps TRBD1 (6 bases). The CDR3 spans 15 residues. Trimming took off 1 base at V and 7 bases at J, with 13 bases between the two ends. Per the germline V gene, CDR1 is SGHTA and CDR2 is FQGNSA. This chain's CDR3 is CASSLGWQGFEKLFF. In DNA form, the CDR3 reads TGTGCCAGCAGCTTAGGGTGGCAGGGGTTTGAAAAACTGTTTTTT.

J is TRBJ1-6 and V is TRBV6-5; D not certain. The CDR3 sequence is 12 residues long. Germline assignment: CDR1 MNHEY and CDR2 SVGAGI. With 2 bases removed from V and 10 bases from J, the gap between germline ends came to 6 bases. CDR3 DNA sequence: TGTGCCAGCAGTTACCTGGGATCACCCCTCCACTTT. Translated: CASSYLGSPLHF.

The rearrangement joins TRBV20-1 to TRBJ2-1, with unresolved D. The V gene's germline CDR1 is DFQATT and CDR2 SNEGSKA (reference sequence). V was pared by 7 bases and J by 0 bases, with 4 bases between. This CDR3 comprises 11 residues. CDR3 bases: TGCAGTGGGGGCTCCTACAATGAGCAGTTCTTC. Translation gives CSGGSYNEQFF.

This sequence joins TRBV19 and TRBJ2-3; TRBD2 is a possible D gene (7 bases). Trimming pared 6 bases from V and 1 base from J, leaving 11 bases between. Germline V gene data show CDR1 as LNHDA and CDR2 as SQIVND (reference sequence). This CDR3 has 14 residues. CDR3 DNA sequence: TGTGCCAGTAGCCTAGGGGGGGGCACAGATACGCAGTATTTT. Translated, it gives CASSLGGGTDTQYF.

The chain has TRBV19 and TRBJ2-5; D gene unclear. V lost 3 bases and J 5 bases, leaving 4 bases between the germline ends. In germline, CDR1 is LNHDA, CDR2 SQIVND (reference sequence). The CDR3 consists of 11 residues. The CDR3 is CASSMGETQYF. The DNA of the CDR3 is TGTGCCAGTAGTATGGGGGAGACCCAGTACTTC.

Note on this clone: This CDR3 is also generated by other DNA sequences in the sample. The chain joins TRBV18 to TRBJ2-7, with 10 bases lining up with TRBD1. Germline values: CDR1 KGHSH, CDR2 LQKENI. The trim removed 1 base at V and 1 base at J, leaving 1 base unmatched. This CDR3 region has 15 residues. CDR3 protein: CASSPRQGASYEQYF. The CDR3, as DNA: TGTGCCAGCTCACCACGACAGGGGGCGTCCTACGAGCAGTACTTC.

The chain links TRBV9 to TRBJ1-4, with no clear D. Germline CDR1 and CDR2: SGDLS and YYNGEE. The germline V and J ends were trimmed by 2 bases and 8 bases, with 25 bases remaining between them. The CDR3 is made up of 18 amino acids. CDR3 DNA: TGTGCCAGCAGCGTTGGGTCCCTAAACAGTCGGAGTCAGGAAAAACTGTTTTTT. It yields the protein CASSVGSLNSRSQEKLFF.

This clone was recorded once. CDR3 loop: CARGGRENTEAFF. CDR3 DNA sequence: TGTGCAAGGGGGGGCAGGGAGAACACTGAAGCTTTCTTT. V gene TRBV6-4 combines with J gene TRBJ1-1, with D tentatively TRBD1 (6 bases). Looked up from germline, CDR1 is MRHNA and CDR2 is SNTAGT. This CDR3 spans 13 amino acids.

The CDR3: CSVGKGFADTQYF. In DNA, the CDR3 is TGCAGCGTGGGAAAGGGTTTCGCAGATACGCAGTATTTT. The chain links TRBV29-1 to TRBJ2-3, with D unresolved. CDR1 and CDR2 from the germline V gene are SQVTM and ANQGSEA. Trimming took 6 bases from V and 4 from J, leaving 14 bases between them. The CDR3 loop spans 13 amino acids.

The J gene is TRBJ1-5, the V gene TRBV19, with 12 bases lining up with TRBD1. This CDR3 region has 17 residues. V lost 4 bases to trimming and J lost 7 bases; unmatched junction nucleotides: 11. Germline-derived CDR1 and CDR2 are LNHDA and SQIVND (reference sequence). The CDR3 is CASSKGGQGATRQPQHF. The DNA for the CDR3 is TGTGCCAGTAGTAAGGGGGGACAGGGGGCCACCAGGCAGCCCCAGCATTTT. The full variable domain, in which reference TRBV19 and TRBJ1-5 provide the parts outside the CDR3, is DGGITQSPKYLFRKEGQNVTLSCEQNLNHDAMYWYRQDPGQGLRLIYYSQIVNDFQKGDIAEGYSVSREKKESFPLTVTSAQKNPTAFYLCASSKGGQGATRQPQHFGDGTRLSIL.

This chain connects TRBV11-1 to TRBJ2-1; 8 bases are a match to TRBD1. Looked up from germline, CDR1 is SGHAT and CDR2 is FQDESV (reference sequence). This CDR3 contains 14 residues. V shed 5 bases and J 8 bases; nucleotides not matched to a gene: 8. This CDR3 is CASSIWTGSDEQFF. Written as DNA, the CDR3 is TGTGCCAGCAGCATTTGGACAGGGAGCGATGAGCAGTTCTTC.

This sequence joins TRBV27 and TRBJ1-2; possibly TRBD1 for D (6 bases). The CDR3 runs to 18 residues. In germline, CDR1 is MNHEY, CDR2 SMNVEV (reference sequence). V was trimmed by 2 bases and J by 0 bases, leaving 19 bases between them. The CDR3 DNA follows: TGTGCCAGCAGTTTAGGGCCGGGACAAGGTCCCGCTAACTATGGCTACACCTTC. Encoded protein: CASSLGPGQGPANYGYTF.

The gene calls are TRBV30 and TRBJ2-1, with 7 bases fitting TRBD2. This CDR3 spans 15 amino acids. V gave up 0 bases and J gave up 9 bases; unmatched junction bases: 11. The germline V gene has CDR1 GTSNPN and CDR2 SVGIG (reference sequence). The CDR3 coding sequence is TGTGCCTGGAGTGTACTAACTAGCGAGAGGGGTGAGCAGTTCTTC. It encodes CAWSVLTSERGEQFF.

The chain combines TRBV28 with TRBJ1-5; D might be TRBD1 (5 bases). V dropped 7 bases and J dropped 3 bases, with 19 bases sitting between them. The germline V gene has CDR1 MDHEN and CDR2 SYDVKM. The CDR3 consists of 16 residues. The CDR3 DNA reads as TGTGCCAGCACCTCTCAGGGAAGGAGAAACAATCAGCCCCAGCATTTT. Amino acids: CASTSQGRRNNQPQHF.